This entry describes one TCR beta chain. This sample was taken from a study of blood T cell repertoires in COVID-19. About the research overall: The United States, Italy and Spain supplied acute and convalescent COVID-19 samples. Nucleic acid was either cDNA or gDNA, and it came from T cells, B-cell-depleted T cells, or PBMCs.

V gave up 0 bases and J gave up 3 bases; unmatched junction bases: 6. The germline V gene has CDR1 LNHNV and CDR2 YYDKDF (reference sequence). CDR3 length: 17 amino acids. Under the authors' procedure: Scientists estimated how many nucleated cells there were by amplifying reference gene primers. Repertoires were generated with immunoSEQ multiplex PCR, while TCRdb's copy carries only in-frame clones and drops some. The V and J calls and clone size are taken from that table; D and trimming were inferred from the DNA. The sample lists around 100,000 clones; around four fifths were seen once. This chain joins TRBV15 and TRBJ2-5; the match to TRBD2 covers 11 bases. This TCR was sampled from a man aged 50-60 years with active or convalescent COVID-19. What was sequenced was peripheral blood. The CDR3 DNA reads as TGTGCCACCAGCAGAGATAGACGACTAGCGGGAAAAGAGACCCAGTACTTC. Translation gives CATSRDRRLAGKETQYF.